This T cell receptor (beta chain) was sequenced in a study of blood T cell repertoires in COVID-19. Study-wide background: Acute-phase and convalescent COVID-19 samples originated in the United States, Italy and Spain. T cells, B-cell-depleted T cells, or PBMCs supplied cDNA or gDNA.

Under the authors' procedure: Using reference gene primer amplification, nucleated cell counts were estimated. The method was immunoSEQ multiplex PCR; TCRdb's version includes in-frame clones alone and lacks a portion of them. V and J calls and clone size are as listed in that table; D and trimming were resolved from the DNA. The profile shows around 180,000 clones, around 80% of them singletons. The sequence was collected from a human donor in a cohort sampled during active COVID-19. What was sequenced was peripheral blood.

The CDR3 loop is CASSPVAGSYNEQFF. Written as DNA, the CDR3 is TGTGCCAGCAGCCCAGTAGCGGGGTCTTACAATGAGCAGTTCTTC. The chain combines TRBV7-6 with TRBJ2-1, with 8 positions matching TRBD2. After removal of 5 bases from V and 4 bases from J, the junction contained 7 bases not matched to a gene. The CDR3 covers 15 residues. CDR1 and CDR2 (germline): SGHVS, FNYEAQ.